This TCR beta chain stems from a study of blood T cell repertoires in COVID-19. In the original workflow: Amplification of reference gene primers was used by the study to estimate nucleated cell counts. Sequenced by immunoSEQ multiplex PCR; TCRdb stores in-frame clones only, minus some. V and J calls and clone size are those listed in that table; D and trimming were worked out from the DNA. The data hold 140,000 or so clones, with roughly 80% observed a single time. The CDR3 is 13 residues long. V trimming: 3 bases; J trimming: 8 bases; junction bases outside the gene matches: 5. The V gene's germline CDR1 is LGHNA and CDR2 YNFKEQ.

This TCR came from a woman aged 18-29 years who had been exposed to COVID-19. The chain carries TRBV4-2 and TRBJ1-1; TRBD1 matches at 8 bases. Sequences were obtained from PBMCs or T cells enriched from blood (not recorded which). The DNA of the CDR3 is TGTGCCAGCAGCCATGGACAGGGAATAGAAGCTTTCTTT. Protein sequence: CASSHGQGIEAFF.